These 25 T cell receptor beta chains were sequenced from one sample in a study of OX40 agonist ivuxolimab in advanced cancers. Assay used: immunoSEQ multiplex PCR; TCRdb lists only in-frame clones, some missing. Of 70,000 to 95,000 clones in the sample, approximately 91% were seen once. The sample in question was CD4+ or CD8+ T cells sorted from blood, obtained in a trial of the OX40 agonist ivuxolimab. Receptors were obtained from an adult with an advanced solid tumor such as melanoma, head and neck, liver or kidney cancer.

This rearrangement joins TRBV18 to TRBJ1-3; no clear D gene. Trimming took 0 bases from V and 4 from J, leaving 7 bases between them. Germline V CDR1 and CDR2: KGHSH, LQKENI. This CDR3 spans 14 amino acids. This CDR3 reads CASSPPGRGNTIYF. CDR3 coding DNA: TGTGCCAGCTCACCACCGGGCAGAGGAAACACCATATATTTT.

This clone was counted between two and nine times. Other DNA sequences of this sample code for an identical CDR3. The V gene is TRBV18, the J gene TRBJ2-7, with 11 bases fitting TRBD2. V lost 3 bases and J lost 4; bases outside the gene matches: 2. The CDR3 has 14 residues. Germline-derived CDR1 and CDR2 are KGHSH and LQKENI. The CDR3, as DNA: TGTGCCAGCTCACCGACTAGCGGGGATTACGAGCAGTACTTC. This codes for CASSPTSGDYEQYF.

The V and J genes are TRBV18 and TRBJ1-1, with unresolved D. Germline CDR1 is KGHSH and CDR2 is LQKENI. Trimming cost V 5 bases and J 2 bases, with 6 bases left between them. This CDR3 has 12 amino acids. The CDR3: CASSRSNTEAFF. As DNA, the CDR3 is TGTGCCAGCTCAAGGTCTAACACTGAAGCTTTCTTT.

V usage is TRBV28 and J usage is TRBJ1-1, with D hard to call. Trimming left V 4 bases short and J 1 base short, with 10 bases between. The CDR3 runs to 14 residues. The V gene's germline CDR1 is MDHEN and CDR2 SYDVKM. The CDR3 loop reads CASSSGLPNTEAFF. In DNA form, the CDR3 reads TGTGCCAGCAGTTCAGGACTCCCGAACACTGAAGCTTTCTTT.

V is TRBV28 and J is TRBJ1-5; possible D gene TRBD1, 5 bases. CDR1 and CDR2 (germline): MDHEN, SYDVKM. V dropped 5 bases and J dropped 5 bases, with 22 bases sitting between them. The CDR3 is 17 amino acids. CDR3 amino acids: CASSPQGTARPHQPQHF. DNA for the CDR3: TGTGCCAGCAGTCCTCAAGGGACGGCCCGGCCCCATCAGCCCCAGCATTTT.

This clone occurred once. The gene calls are TRBV28 and TRBJ1-4; 7 bases line up with TRBD1. Germline trimming cut 5 bases from V and 7 bases from J; bases unmatched to any gene: 7. Germline V gives CDR1 MDHEN, CDR2 SYDVKM. The CDR3 sequence is 14 residues long. CDR3 protein: CASSQTGAGEKLFF. DNA for the CDR3: TGTGCCAGCAGTCAAACAGGGGCGGGTGAAAAACTGTTTTTT.

The rearrangement joins TRBV7-9 to TRBJ2-1; 12 bases map to TRBD2. The CDR3 sequence is 16 residues long. Losses at the gene ends were 1 base for V and 4 bases for J; bases not matched to a gene: 2. The germline gives CDR1 SEHNR, CDR2 FQNEAQ (reference sequence). The CDR3 nucleotides are TGTGCCAGCAGCTTAGGACTAGCGGGGGTATACAATGAGCAGTTCTTC. It specifies CASSLGLAGVYNEQFF.

The CDR3 DNA reads TGTGCCAGCAGTTTGCGGCAGGGTCGAACTGAAGCTTTCTTT. Translation: CASSLRQGRTEAFF. The chain joins TRBV7-9 to TRBJ1-1, with D perhaps TRBD1 (5 bases). The CDR3 runs 14 residues. Germline V lookup: CDR1 SEHNR, CDR2 FQNEAQ (reference sequence). V lost 6 bases, J lost 5 bases, and 16 bases lay in between. The full variable domain, completed using reference TRBV7-9 and TRBJ1-1, is DTGVSQNPRHKITKRGQNVTFRCDPISEHNRLYWYRQTLGQGPEFLTYFQNEAQLEKSRLLSDRFSAERPKGSFSTLEIQRTEQGDSAMYLCASSLRQGRTEAFFGQGTRLTVV.

This clone came up once. V gene TRBV5-1 combines with J gene TRBJ1-3, with D perhaps TRBD1 (5 bases). The CDR3 covers 15 residues. CDR1 and CDR2 from the germline V gene are SGHRS and YFSETQ. Trimming removed 4 bases at V and 4 bases at J, with 15 bases between. The CDR3 coding sequence is TGCGCCAGCAGCGGGACCGGGACGTCCGGAAACACCATATATTTT. This encodes CASSGTGTSGNTIYF.

The rearrangement uses TRBV19 and TRBJ1-1, with D hard to call. The germline CDR1 and CDR2 sequences are LNHDA and SQIVND (reference sequence). The CDR3 covers 13 residues. V shed 4 bases and J shed 4 bases, with 10 bases lying between them. This CDR3 is CASSTRASTEAFF. CDR3 nucleotides: TGTGCCAGTAGTACTCGGGCGTCCACTGAAGCTTTCTTT.

V gene TRBV7-6 combines with J gene TRBJ1-2; 8 bases match TRBD1. The germline CDR1 and CDR2 sequences are SGHVS and FNYEAQ. The trim removed 2 bases at V and 8 bases at J, leaving 4 bases unmatched. The CDR3 loop spans 13 amino acids. In DNA, the CDR3 is TGTGCCAGCAGCTTACAGACAGGGGTCGGCTACACCTTC. It is translated as CASSLQTGVGYTF.

V usage is TRBV6-5 and J usage is TRBJ1-2, with a tentative D call TRBD1 (5 bases). CDR3 length: 13 amino acids. CDR1 and CDR2 from the germline V gene are MNHEY and SVGAGI. Trimming took off 10 bases at V and 3 bases at J, with 15 bases between the two ends. CDR3 DNA sequence: TGTGCCACTTCTTCGAGGGGTGACTATGGCTACACCTTC. Its translation: CATSSRGDYGYTF.

The chain combines TRBV15 with TRBJ1-3, with D hard to call. The CDR3 contains 13 residues. Germline CDR1 is LNHNV and CDR2 is YYDKDF (reference sequence). V dropped 5 bases and J dropped 7 bases, with 12 bases sitting between them. The DNA of the CDR3 is TGTGCCACCAGCCCGAGATTGGGGAACACCATATATTTT. Its translation is CATSPRLGNTIYF. The full variable domain, rest sourced from reference TRBV15 and TRBJ1-3, is DAMVIQNPRYQVTQFGKPVTLSCSQTLNHNVMYWYQQKSSQAPKLLFHYYDKDFNNEADTPDNFQSRRPNTSFCFLDIRSPGLGDTAMYLCATSPRLGNTIYFGEGSWLTVV.

This clone was recorded once. The chain is built from TRBV5-1 and TRBJ2-3; possible D gene TRBD1, 5 bases. This CDR3 contains 14 residues. The germline V gene encodes CDR1 SGHRS and CDR2 YFSETQ. V lost 0 bases, J lost 0 bases, and 5 bases lay in between. The CDR3 DNA reads TGCGCCAGCAGCTTGGGGACAAGCACAGATACGCAGTATTTT. Its translation: CASSLGTSTDTQYF.

This chain links TRBV2 with TRBJ2-3; D may be TRBD2 (5 bases). Germline CDR1 is SNHLY and CDR2 is FYNNEI. V gave up 6 bases and J gave up 2 bases, with 15 bases separating them. The CDR3 sequence is 15 residues long. CDR3 sequence reads: CASRTLSGITDTQYF. The CDR3 bases are TGTGCCAGCAGGACCCTAAGCGGCATCACAGATACGCAGTATTTT.

V gene TRBV6-5 combines with J gene TRBJ2-7, with 8 bases aligning to TRBD1. J lost 7 bases, V lost 4 bases, and 12 bases had no gene match. The CDR3 runs to 15 residues. In germline, CDR1 is MNHEY, CDR2 SVGAGI. CDR3 region: CASSSRAGGRGEQYF. CDR3 in DNA: TGTGCCAGCAGTTCTCGGGCAGGGGGCAGGGGAGAGCAGTACTTC.

V and J are TRBV4-2 and TRBJ2-1; 11 bases agree with TRBD2. This CDR3 has 15 residues. V lost 4 bases and J lost 6; bases outside the gene matches: 5. Looked up from germline, CDR1 is LGHNA and CDR2 is YNFKEQ. The CDR3 sequence is CASSPGTSGTNEQFF. In DNA, the CDR3 is TGTGCCAGCAGCCCCGGGACTAGCGGCACCAATGAGCAGTTCTTC.

In the case of this clone: Distinct nucleotide sequences in the sample also encode this CDR3. V and J are TRBV5-1 and TRBJ2-3; the D gene is possibly TRBD2 (5 bases). Trimming took 3 bases from V and 6 from J, leaving 11 bases between them. The CDR3 is 13 amino acids. Germline V gene sequence: CDR1 SGHRS, CDR2 YFSETQ. The CDR3 nucleotides are TGCGCCAGCAGCTCCCGGGGAGAGGATACGCAGTATTTT. Translation: CASSSRGEDTQYF.

This clone was seen just once. The chain recombines TRBV7-2 with TRBJ2-4; 10 nucleotides agree with TRBD1. The germline V gene encodes CDR1 SGHTA and CDR2 FQGNSA. The CDR3 extends over 14 amino acids. V gave up 5 bases and J gave up 4 bases; unmatched junction bases: 2. This chain's CDR3 is CASSPGQGKNIQYF. CDR3 sequence (DNA): TGTGCCAGCAGCCCGGGACAGGGGAAAAACATTCAGTACTTC.

The chain combines TRBV10-3 with TRBJ2-1; TRBD2 agrees at 15 bases. The CDR3 is 15 amino acids. The V gene's germline CDR1 is ENHRY and CDR2 SYGVKD. Trimming removed 3 bases from V and 9 bases from J; junction bases left unmatched: 3. This chain's CDR3 is CAISETGLAGGEQFF. The CDR3 DNA is TGTGCCATCAGTGAAACGGGACTAGCGGGAGGTGAGCAGTTCTTC.

V is TRBV7-9 and J is TRBJ1-6; the D gene is possibly TRBD1 (6 bases). Germline lookup yields CDR1 SEHNR and CDR2 FQNEAQ (reference sequence). This CDR3 spans 14 amino acids. Trimming cost V 7 bases and J 7 bases, with 14 bases left between them. The CDR3 coding sequence is TGTGCCAGCACCGAACAGGGAATGAATTCACCCCTCCACTTT. Amino acids: CASTEQGMNSPLHF. The complete variable domain, with remaining parts taken from reference TRBV7-9 and TRBJ1-6, reads DTGVSQNPRHKITKRGQNVTFRCDPISEHNRLYWYRQTLGQGPEFLTYFQNEAQLEKSRLLSDRFSAERPKGSFSTLEIQRTEQGDSAMYLCASTEQGMNSPLHFGNGTRLTVT.

The J gene is TRBJ2-7, the V gene TRBV6-5; a possible D gene is TRBD2 (5 bases). Trimming left V 6 bases short and J 1 base short, with 10 bases between. Germline CDR1 MNHEY, CDR2 SVGAGI. The length of the CDR3 is 13 residues. CDR3 bases: TGTGCCAGCAGGGCAACGGGGTCCTACGAGCAGTACTTC. Protein product: CASRATGSYEQYF.

The CDR3 DNA is TGTGCCAGCAGCTTTGGACTAGCGGGGGGAACTAGCTCCTACAATGAGCAGTTCTTC. Protein product: CASSFGLAGGTSSYNEQFF. The V call is TRBV7-2, the J call TRBJ2-1, with 14 bases that match TRBD2. There are 19 residues in the CDR3. V lost 3 bases and J lost 0; bases outside the gene matches: 7. Germline V lookup: CDR1 SGHTA, CDR2 FQGNSA.

The chain links TRBV6-6 to TRBJ1-2; no definite D call. The CDR3 has 15 amino acids. The germline gives CDR1 MNHNY, CDR2 SVGAGI (reference sequence). The V and J ends lost 5 bases and 0 bases respectively, with 13 bases between them. This chain's CDR3 is CASSTVTSANYGYTF. CDR3 nucleotides: TGTGCCAGCAGTACCGTGACGTCCGCTAACTATGGCTACACCTTC.

This clone has only a few counts. This chain links TRBV10-2 with TRBJ2-2; D possibly corresponds to TRBD1 (6 bases). Per germline, CDR1 WSHSY and CDR2 SAAADI. This CDR3 region has 15 residues. V lost 4 bases, J lost 7 bases, and 16 bases lay in between. The CDR3 DNA sequence: TGCGCCAGCAGTGGACCAGGGAGCAGGGGCGGGGAGCTGTTTTTT. Translated, it gives CASSGPGSRGGELFF.